This entry features one T cell receptor (beta chain) sequence. This sample was taken from a study of blood T cell repertoires in COVID-19. Study-level background: COVID-19 samples from acute and convalescent phases originated in the United States, Italy and Spain.

Study members were between about 18 and 95 years old and lived in approximately 25 US regions. Cohort allocation depended upon clinical history that participants reported. CDR1 is MNHEY and CDR2 is SVGAGI in the germline V gene. V dropped 0 bases and J dropped 7 bases, with 9 bases sitting between them. The CDR3 contains 14 residues. Original methodology: Amplified reference gene primers provided the basis for estimating nucleated cell counts. Generated by immunoSEQ multiplex PCR, the TCRdb table keeps only in-frame clones and is missing some. V and J calls plus clone size are reproduced from that table; the DNA served to infer D and trimming. The sample gives roughly 400,000 clones, around nine tenths of which show up once; 10% is in the top ten.

The source material was PBMCs or T cells enriched from blood (not recorded which). The chain joins TRBV6-5 to TRBJ1-4; D ambiguous. The receptor's source is a woman aged 45-60 years who had recovered from COVID-19. Here the CDR3 reads CASSYSIFREKLFF. The CDR3 DNA is TGTGCCAGCAGTTACTCAATATTTCGTGAAAAACTGTTTTTT.